The rows below give T cell receptor beta chains drawn from one sample of a study of a mutant IDH1 vaccine in newly diagnosed glioma. Their antigens are not known. Sequencing used immunoSEQ multiplex PCR; TCRdb keeps in-frame clones, though not all of them. Altogether just over 60,000 clones are present, over 80% being singletons, with the ten largest covering about 3.8%. The sequencing here drew on PBMCs, taken from a glioma patient whose treatment included an IDH1 peptide vaccine. The source is a man aged 25 to 40 with glioma. The CDR3 runs from the conserved cysteine through the conserved F or W. Fields, in order: J gene, clone size, D gene, V gene, CDR3 DNA, CDR3 protein. A D gene is named only where the DNA matches it firmly. Clone size appears in some rows only: once, few, many, or a class for an expanded clone.

J gene: TRBJ2-3; clone size: once; D gene: TRBD2; V gene: TRBV9; CDR3 DNA: TGTGCCAGCAGCGTAGCTGCTAGCGGGGATGGAGATACGCAGTATTTT; CDR3 protein: CASSVAASGDGDTQYF
J gene: TRBJ1-1; clone size: .; D gene: .; V gene: TRBV11-2; CDR3 DNA: TGTGCCAGCAGCTTAGTTGGGGGAACTGAAGCTTTCTTT; CDR3 protein: CASSLVGGTEAFF
J gene: TRBJ2-2; clone size: .; D gene: .; V gene: TRBV28; CDR3 DNA: TGTGCCAGCAGTTTTTCGGCGCTCGGCGGGGAGCTGTTTTTT; CDR3 protein: CASSFSALGGELFF
J gene: TRBJ2-1; clone size: .; D gene: TRBD2; V gene: TRBV29-1; CDR3 DNA: TGCAGCGTTGAGCCCGTGGGGGGAGGGGAAAATGAGCAGTTCTTC; CDR3 protein: CSVEPVGGGENEQFF
J gene: TRBJ2-7; clone size: .; D gene: .; V gene: TRBV28; CDR3 DNA: TGTGCCAGCAGTCCCCCCCAGGGACAAGCCCCATACGAGCAGTACTTC; CDR3 protein: CASSPPQGQAPYEQYF
J gene: TRBJ2-1; clone size: .; D gene: TRBD2; V gene: TRBV7-6; CDR3 DNA: TGTGCCAGCAGCTTAGGTCCAGCGGGGGCCTACAATGAGCAGTTCTTC; CDR3 protein: CASSLGPAGAYNEQFF
J gene: TRBJ2-2; clone size: .; D gene: .; V gene: TRBV5-6; CDR3 DNA: TGTGCCAGCAGCTCGGACACCGGGGAGCTGTTTTTT; CDR3 protein: CASSSDTGELFF
J gene: TRBJ2-1; clone size: .; D gene: TRBD1; V gene: TRBV7-9; CDR3 DNA: TGTGCCAGCAGGAGGGGACAGGGGAACAATGAGCAGTTCTTC; CDR3 protein: CASRRGQGNNEQFF
J gene: TRBJ2-1; clone size: .; D gene: .; V gene: TRBV20-1; CDR3 DNA: TGCAGTGCTAGCTTCAATGAGCAGTTCTTC; CDR3 protein: CSASFNEQFF
J gene: TRBJ1-2; clone size: .; D gene: TRBD1; V gene: TRBV15; CDR3 DNA: TGTGCCACCAGCAGGTTTCCGGGACAGCCATATGGCTACACCTTC; CDR3 protein: CATSRFPGQPYGYTF
J gene: TRBJ1-2; clone size: .; D gene: .; V gene: TRBV7-6; CDR3 DNA: TGTGCCAGCAGCAAACAGGGATACTATGGCTACACCTTC; CDR3 protein: CASSKQGYYGYTF
J gene: TRBJ1-5; clone size: .; D gene: .; V gene: TRBV18; CDR3 DNA: TGTGCCAGCTCACCAGTCAGTGGGGGCAATCAGCCCCAGCATTTT; CDR3 protein: CASSPVSGGNQPQHF
J gene: TRBJ1-3; clone size: .; D gene: .; V gene: TRBV4-1; CDR3 DNA: TGCGCCAGCAGCAAAGGCCAGGGACCCCACTCTGGAAACACCATATATTTT; CDR3 protein: CASSKGQGPHSGNTIYF
J gene: TRBJ1-3; clone size: .; D gene: .; V gene: TRBV9; CDR3 DNA: TGTGCCAGCAGCCTTATGCAGGGCTCTGGAAACACCATATATTTT; CDR3 protein: CASSLMQGSGNTIYF